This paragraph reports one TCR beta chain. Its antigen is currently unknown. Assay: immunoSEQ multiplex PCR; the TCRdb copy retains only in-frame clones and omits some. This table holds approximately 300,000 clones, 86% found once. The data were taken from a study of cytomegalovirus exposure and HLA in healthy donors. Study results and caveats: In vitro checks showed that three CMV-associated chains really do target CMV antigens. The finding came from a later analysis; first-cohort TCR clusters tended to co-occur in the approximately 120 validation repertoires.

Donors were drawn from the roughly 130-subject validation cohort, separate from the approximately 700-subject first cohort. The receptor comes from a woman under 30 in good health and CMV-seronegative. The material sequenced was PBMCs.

The CDR3 coding sequence is TGTGCCAGCAGCCTGAACACCGGCCCTGGGGCGGCAGGGGGCTACACCTTC. It translates to CASSLNTGPGAAGGYTF. This rearrangement joins TRBV5-4 to TRBJ1-2, with D possibly being TRBD1 (5 bases). The length of the CDR3 is 17 residues. V was cut by 4 bases and J by 8 bases, with 27 bases left in between. CDR1 is SGHNT and CDR2 is YYREEE in the germline V gene (reference sequence).